These T cell receptor beta chains were read from a single sample in a study of shared clonotypes between healthy human individuals. Produced via immunoSEQ multiplex PCR; TCRdb's table is partial and in-frame only. There are 780,000 or so clones in the sample; just under 75% occur only once, and under 2% lies in the top ten. Sequenced: memory CD4+ T cells sorted from blood. The receptors come from a woman in her twenties or thirties in good health. Both conserved end residues are part of each CDR3. Fields, in order: V gene, J gene, CDR3 protein.

v_call: TRBV5-1
j_call: TRBJ2-1
cdr3_aa: CASSLWASSGEQFF

v_call: TRBV19
j_call: TRBJ1-1
cdr3_aa: CASKPLDSPNTEAFF

v_call: TRBV7-8
j_call: TRBJ2-6
cdr3_aa: CASSLVFGTESGANVLTF

v_call: TRBV28
j_call: TRBJ2-7
cdr3_aa: CASSEFTSGSSYEQYF

v_call: TRBV6-5
j_call: TRBJ1-2
cdr3_aa: CASLGRGRGGYTF

v_call: TRBV7-2
j_call: TRBJ1-5
cdr3_aa: CASSPWGDYSNQPQHF

v_call: TRBV5-1
j_call: TRBJ2-2
cdr3_aa: CASSLREGSTGELFF

v_call: TRBV19
j_call: TRBJ2-3
cdr3_aa: CASSESPLPPTDTQYF

v_call: TRBV19
j_call: TRBJ2-3
cdr3_aa: CASSWGTGVIDTQYF

v_call: TRBV5-1
j_call: TRBJ1-5
cdr3_aa: CASSLAGGPSQPQHF

v_call: TRBV5-1
j_call: TRBJ2-7
cdr3_aa: CASSLVGAEQYF

v_call: TRBV5-1
j_call: TRBJ2-6
cdr3_aa: CASSSYFGTRGSGANVLTF

v_call: TRBV2
j_call: TRBJ1-1
cdr3_aa: CASNRDRSWGTEAFF

v_call: TRBV6-7
j_call: TRBJ2-3
cdr3_aa: CASPSRESTDTQYF

v_call: TRBV28
j_call: TRBJ1-1
cdr3_aa: CASSPHEGRLAEAFF

v_call: TRBV7-2
j_call: TRBJ1-2
cdr3_aa: CASSSSGQGAFGYTF

v_call: TRBV5-6
j_call: TRBJ2-7
cdr3_aa: CASSYGQGGIGRSDF

v_call: TRBV2
j_call: TRBJ1-5
cdr3_aa: CASRGDRYGGNQPQHF

v_call: TRBV5-1
j_call: TRBJ2-5
cdr3_aa: CASSLGRTEETQYF

v_call: TRBV14
j_call: TRBJ1-3
cdr3_aa: CASSLVAGSGNTIYF

v_call: TRBV5-4
j_call: TRBJ2-7
cdr3_aa: CASSLTGTGGLREQYF

v_call: TRBV30
j_call: TRBJ2-7
cdr3_aa: CAWRPGHLYEQYF

v_call: TRBV10-2
j_call: TRBJ1-4
cdr3_aa: CASSGTGEGEKLFF

v_call: TRBV29-1
j_call: TRBJ2-3
cdr3_aa: CSTSGTGGGDTQYF

v_call: TRBV27
j_call: TRBJ2-7
cdr3_aa: CASSFVAGSSYEQYF

v_call: TRBV19
j_call: TRBJ2-5
cdr3_aa: CASSTTGKGTQYF

v_call: TRBV5-6
j_call: TRBJ1-2
cdr3_aa: CASSLQGAYGYTF

v_call: TRBV5-5
j_call: TRBJ2-4
cdr3_aa: CASSALGQVANIQYF

v_call: TRBV6-1
j_call: TRBJ1-1
cdr3_aa: CASSENWVSNTEAFF

v_call: TRBV25-1
j_call: TRBJ2-1
cdr3_aa: CASSEGLGQGYNEQFF

v_call: TRBV5-6
j_call: TRBJ2-2
cdr3_aa: CASSWRTSGLGGELFF